This TCR beta chain was profiled in a study of blood T cell repertoires in COVID-19. At the level of the study: The samples span acute and convalescent COVID-19 from the United States, Italy and Spain. Sample material is recorded as cDNA or gDNA derived from T cells, B-cell-depleted T cells, or PBMCs.

This CDR3 has 12 residues. V lost 7 bases to trimming and J lost 7 bases, with 11 bases between them. The germline V gene has CDR1 MNHEY and CDR2 SVGAGI. Methods used by the authors: Quantification of nucleated cells was approximated via reference gene primer amplification. The method was immunoSEQ multiplex PCR; TCRdb's version includes in-frame clones alone and lacks a portion of them. V and J calls and clone size are those listed in that table; D and trimming were worked out from the DNA. The sample carries over 150,000 clones, approximately 88% recorded once. The rearrangement links TRBV6-5 to TRBJ1-3; D is uncertain. The sample comprised peripheral blood. The clonotype was recovered from a woman aged 60-75 years with acute or convalescent COVID-19. CDR3: CASIDPGNTIYF. The DNA of the CDR3 is TGTGCCAGCATCGACCCGGGGAACACCATATATTTT.